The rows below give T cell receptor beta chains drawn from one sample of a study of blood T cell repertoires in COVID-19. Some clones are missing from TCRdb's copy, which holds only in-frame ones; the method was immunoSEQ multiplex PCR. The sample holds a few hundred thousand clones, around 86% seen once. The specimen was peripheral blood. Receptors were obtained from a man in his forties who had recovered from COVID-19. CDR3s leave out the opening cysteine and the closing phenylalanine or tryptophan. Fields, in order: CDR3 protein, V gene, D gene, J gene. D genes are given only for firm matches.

cdr3_aa: ASRVTGNSNQPQH
v_call: TRBV2
d_call: TRBD1
j_call: TRBJ1-5

cdr3_aa: ASSHLAGGTDTQY
v_call: TRBV6-5
d_call: TRBD2
j_call: TRBJ2-3

cdr3_aa: ASSFGVGADTQY
v_call: TRBV5-6
d_call: NA
j_call: TRBJ2-3

cdr3_aa: SASPGQFYEQY
v_call: TRBV20-1
d_call: TRBD1
j_call: TRBJ2-7

cdr3_aa: AASLDRDSHGELF
v_call: TRBV15
d_call: TRBD1
j_call: TRBJ2-2

cdr3_aa: ASRISGSTGETQY
v_call: TRBV19
d_call: TRBD2
j_call: TRBJ2-5

cdr3_aa: ASSRGSGGSYEQY
v_call: TRBV3-1/TRBV3-2
d_call: NA
j_call: TRBJ2-7

cdr3_aa: ASSSLQGMVGGYT
v_call: TRBV6-4
d_call: NA
j_call: TRBJ1-2

cdr3_aa: ASSPSGLAGNSDTQY
v_call: TRBV3-1/TRBV3-2
d_call: TRBD2
j_call: TRBJ2-3

cdr3_aa: ASSQKGGSSGNTIY
v_call: TRBV25-1
d_call: NA
j_call: TRBJ1-3

cdr3_aa: ASWDRTERAPLH
v_call: TRBV6-5
d_call: TRBD1
j_call: TRBJ1-6

cdr3_aa: ASSEGKRAAYNEQF
v_call: TRBV25-1
d_call: NA
j_call: TRBJ2-1

cdr3_aa: ASSPPFGGGNEKLF
v_call: TRBV18
d_call: NA
j_call: TRBJ1-4

cdr3_aa: ATVPGTSGSGEQF
v_call: TRBV15
d_call: TRBD2
j_call: TRBJ2-1

cdr3_aa: ASSRRGNCVSSTDTQY
v_call: TRBV21-1
d_call: NA
j_call: TRBJ2-3

cdr3_aa: ASSQEWRSSGSKGNTQY
v_call: TRBV4-2
d_call: TRBD2
j_call: TRBJ2-3

cdr3_aa: ASSYGVQRRTEAF
v_call: TRBV6-2/TRBV6-3
d_call: NA
j_call: TRBJ1-1

cdr3_aa: ASSYSSWSSYEQY
v_call: TRBV6-5
d_call: NA
j_call: TRBJ2-7

cdr3_aa: ASSRQGGYGYT
v_call: TRBV11-2
d_call: NA
j_call: TRBJ1-2

cdr3_aa: ASSQAPGLAGYEQF
v_call: TRBV4-1
d_call: TRBD2
j_call: TRBJ2-1

cdr3_aa: ASSILSGGGGYT
v_call: TRBV9
d_call: TRBD1
j_call: TRBJ1-2

cdr3_aa: ASRYDRSQPQH
v_call: TRBV10-2
d_call: NA
j_call: TRBJ1-5

cdr3_aa: ASSPLRDTEAF
v_call: TRBV18
d_call: NA
j_call: TRBJ1-1

cdr3_aa: ASRPQANTEAF
v_call: TRBV6-6
d_call: NA
j_call: TRBJ1-1

cdr3_aa: ASSRTGGDQPQH
v_call: TRBV6-5
d_call: TRBD1
j_call: TRBJ1-5

cdr3_aa: ATSRGAGGEKLF
v_call: TRBV15
d_call: NA
j_call: TRBJ1-4

cdr3_aa: ASGFRGPPNEKLF
v_call: TRBV12-5
d_call: TRBD1
j_call: TRBJ1-4

cdr3_aa: ASSPPGGEGYEQY
v_call: TRBV7-9
d_call: TRBD2
j_call: TRBJ2-7

cdr3_aa: ASSYLDRVNTGELF
v_call: TRBV6-5
d_call: TRBD1
j_call: TRBJ2-2

cdr3_aa: ASSLLQGAYTDTQY
v_call: TRBV6-2/TRBV6-3
d_call: TRBD1
j_call: TRBJ2-3

cdr3_aa: ASSPRTNTIRGQY
v_call: TRBV7-2
d_call: NA
j_call: TRBJ2-7

cdr3_aa: ASNTGYSNQPQH
v_call: TRBV19
d_call: NA
j_call: TRBJ1-5

cdr3_aa: ASSQAGQLETQY
v_call: TRBV3-1/TRBV3-2
d_call: NA
j_call: TRBJ2-5

cdr3_aa: ASSKDRVSYEQY
v_call: TRBV21-1
d_call: NA
j_call: TRBJ2-7

cdr3_aa: ASATSGPREQY
v_call: TRBV27
d_call: TRBD2
j_call: TRBJ2-7

cdr3_aa: ASSPTGSNQPQH
v_call: TRBV7-9
d_call: NA
j_call: TRBJ1-5

cdr3_aa: ASSPRPGLTNTGELF
v_call: TRBV7-2
d_call: NA
j_call: TRBJ2-2

cdr3_aa: ASSEAGAGTSGSVFITYEQY
v_call: TRBV2
d_call: TRBD2
j_call: TRBJ2-7

cdr3_aa: ASTPTGGGEQY
v_call: TRBV27
d_call: TRBD1
j_call: TRBJ2-7

cdr3_aa: AIRGQINEKLF
v_call: TRBV10-3
d_call: TRBD1
j_call: TRBJ1-4

cdr3_aa: ASSSRAPSSYNEQF
v_call: TRBV7-9
d_call: NA
j_call: TRBJ2-1